These T cell receptor beta chains were read from a single sample in a study of T cell changes during pregnancy in multiple sclerosis. Clones were sequenced by immunoSEQ multiplex PCR, and TCRdb holds only the in-frame ones, with some missing. The sample records fewer than 15,000 clones, just over 85% being singletons. This specimen consisted of CD8+ T cells from peripheral blood mononuclear cells, obtained in the first trimester of pregnancy. These receptors came from a female donor with multiple sclerosis, enrolled in a pregnancy study. Both conserved end residues are part of each CDR3. Each record gives: clone size, D gene, J gene, V gene, CDR3 protein, CDR3 DNA. D genes are given only for firm matches. Size is omitted from some rows. Given values are once, few, many or a class for expanded clones.

>.|.|TRBJ1-2|TRBV7-9
CASSNRDNYGYTF
TGTGCCAGCAGCAACAGGGATAACTATGGCTACACCTTC
>.|.|TRBJ2-7|TRBV6-5
CASSYSEGVEQYF
TGTGCCAGCAGTTACTCGGAAGGGGTTGAGCAGTACTTC
>.|TRBD2|TRBJ2-2|TRBV2
CASSPLIAGANTGELFF
TGTGCCAGCAGCCCACTTATAGCGGGGGCGAACACCGGGGAGCTGTTTTTT
>.|TRBD2|TRBJ2-1|TRBV10-1
CASSWTSGRNEQFF
TGCGCCAGCAGTTGGACTAGCGGGAGAAATGAGCAGTTCTTC
>.|TRBD1|TRBJ1-1|TRBV2
CASRAFTGTGNTEAFF
TGTGCCAGCAGAGCTTTTACCGGGACAGGGAACACTGAAGCTTTCTTT
>.|.|TRBJ2-1|TRBV5-8
CASSLTVDEQFF
TGTGCCAGCAGCTTGACAGTGGATGAGCAGTTCTTC
>.|.|TRBJ2-1|TRBV28
CASSSSTDNEQFF
TGTGCCAGCAGTTCGTCGACAGACAATGAGCAGTTCTTC
>few|.|TRBJ1-1|TRBV9
CASSVTPMDMNTEAFF
TGTGCCAGCAGCGTCACCCCGATGGACATGAACACTGAAGCTTTCTTT
>.|.|TRBJ1-1|TRBV4-1
CASSLGQNTEAFF
TGCGCCAGCAGCCTTGGACAGAACACTGAAGCTTTCTTT
>.|TRBD1|TRBJ2-2|TRBV4-1
CASSQVTDRGARELFF
TGCGCCAGCAGCCAAGTAACGGACAGGGGGGCAAGGGAGCTGTTTTTT
>.|.|TRBJ2-4|TRBV9
CASSPGGENIQYF
TGTGCCAGCAGCCCGGGGGGCGAAAACATTCAGTACTTC
>once|.|TRBJ1-4|TRBV30
CAWSPTLAGGEKLFF
TGTGCCTGGAGTCCTACCCTGGCTGGGGGGGAAAAACTGTTTTTT
>.|.|TRBJ1-4|TRBV9
CASSPGGEKLFF
TGTGCCAGCAGCCCCGGGGGAGAAAAACTGTTTTTT
>.|TRBD2|TRBJ2-1|TRBV19
CASSINREGRGEQFF
TGTGCCAGTAGTATCAATCGGGAGGGCCGGGGTGAGCAGTTCTTC
>once|.|TRBJ2-5|TRBV28
CASRESGDGTQYF
TGTGCCAGCAGGGAATCGGGAGATGGGACCCAGTACTTC
>few|TRBD1|TRBJ2-6|TRBV28
CASSLRGQIFSGANVLTF
TGTGCCAGCAGTTTACGGGGACAGATCTTCTCTGGGGCCAACGTCCTGACTTTC
>.|TRBD2|TRBJ2-2|TRBV19
CASSIGQILAGGNTGELFF
TGTGCCAGTAGTATCGGCCAAATACTAGCGGGAGGGAACACCGGGGAGCTGTTTTTT
>.|.|TRBJ1-2|TRBV27
CASRGNSRNGDYGYTF
TGTGCCAGCAGGGGTAATAGTAGGAACGGGGACTATGGCTACACCTTC
>.|.|TRBJ2-7|TRBV13
CASSLGRVPYEQYF
TGTGCCAGCAGCTTAGGGCGGGTTCCGTACGAGCAGTACTTC
>few|.|TRBJ2-1|TRBV27
CASSLALSSSYNEQFF
TGTGCCAGCAGTTTGGCTTTGTCAAGCTCCTACAATGAGCAGTTCTTC
>.|.|TRBJ2-7|TRBV7-9
CASRKDYPYEQYF
TGTGCCAGCAGGAAGGACTACCCCTACGAGCAGTACTTC
>.|.|TRBJ1-4|TRBV9
CASSPSGGKDEKLFF
TGTGCCAGCAGCCCGTCCGGGGGGAAGGATGAAAAACTGTTTTTT
>.|TRBD2|TRBJ2-1|TRBV27
CASSLIPAGGSEQFF
TGTGCCAGCAGTTTAATTCCAGCGGGAGGCTCTGAGCAGTTCTTC
>.|TRBD1|TRBJ1-1|TRBV5-4
CASSLEGQETLNTEAFF
TGTGCCAGCAGCTTGGAAGGACAGGAAACTTTGAACACTGAAGCTTTCTTT
>.|.|TRBJ2-1|TRBV10-3
CAISEPKQGNEQFF
TGTGCCATCAGTGAGCCAAAGCAGGGGAATGAGCAGTTCTTC
>.|TRBD1|TRBJ2-7|TRBV19
CASSVPTGAFSYEQYF
TGTGCCAGTAGTGTGCCCACAGGGGCCTTCTCCTACGAGCAGTACTTC
>.|TRBD1|TRBJ1-1|TRBV5-4
CASSLEGGIGNTEAFF
TGTGCCAGCAGCTTAGAAGGGGGCATAGGGAACACTGAAGCTTTCTTT
>.|.|TRBJ1-2|TRBV27
CASSLSSAGGYTF
TGTGCCAGCAGTTTATCGAGCGCGGGTGGCTACACCTTC
>.|TRBD1|TRBJ1-5|TRBV5-6
CASSLFSGTGDQPQHF
TGTGCCAGCAGCTTGTTTTCTGGGACAGGGGATCAGCCCCAGCATTTT
>few|.|TRBJ1-1|TRBV6-6
CASMFGYEAFF
TGTGCCAGCATGTTCGGGTATGAAGCTTTCTTT
>.|.|TRBJ2-3|TRBV4-1
CASSQPARTDTQYF
TGCGCCAGCAGCCAACCAGCGCGAACAGATACGCAGTATTTT
>medium-sized|.|TRBJ1-1|TRBV10-1
CASKGKNPRAEAFF
TGCGCCAGCAAGGGAAAAAACCCGAGGGCTGAAGCTTTCTTT
>once|TRBD1|TRBJ1-1|TRBV27
CASSFRTGGLTEAFF
TGTGCCAGCAGTTTCCGCACAGGGGGGCTCACTGAAGCTTTCTTT
>.|TRBD1|TRBJ2-5|TRBV5-1
CASSAKTGIQETQYF
TGCGCCAGCAGCGCCAAGACAGGGATCCAAGAGACCCAGTACTTC
>.|.|TRBJ2-3|TRBV19
CASQGHRRADTQYF
TGTGCCAGTCAGGGACACAGAAGGGCAGATACGCAGTATTTT
>.|TRBD2|TRBJ2-6|TRBV6-1
CASGGGSGANVLTF
TGTGCCAGCGGGGGGGGCTCTGGGGCCAACGTCCTGACTTTC
>.|.|TRBJ1-6|TRBV7-9
CASSLDSYNSPLHF
TGTGCCAGCAGCCTAGACAGTTATAATTCACCCCTCCACTTT
>medium-sized|TRBD1|TRBJ1-2|TRBV27
CASSSLQGAANYGYTF
TGTGCCAGCAGTTCTTTACAGGGGGCAGCTAACTATGGCTACACCTTC
>.|.|TRBJ2-5|TRBV19
CASSISRVERTQYF
TGTGCCAGTAGTATTAGCAGGGTTGAAAGGACCCAGTACTTC
>.|.|TRBJ2-1|TRBV15
CATSSAEVADEQFF
TGTGCCACCAGCAGTGCGGAGGTGGCGGATGAGCAGTTCTTC